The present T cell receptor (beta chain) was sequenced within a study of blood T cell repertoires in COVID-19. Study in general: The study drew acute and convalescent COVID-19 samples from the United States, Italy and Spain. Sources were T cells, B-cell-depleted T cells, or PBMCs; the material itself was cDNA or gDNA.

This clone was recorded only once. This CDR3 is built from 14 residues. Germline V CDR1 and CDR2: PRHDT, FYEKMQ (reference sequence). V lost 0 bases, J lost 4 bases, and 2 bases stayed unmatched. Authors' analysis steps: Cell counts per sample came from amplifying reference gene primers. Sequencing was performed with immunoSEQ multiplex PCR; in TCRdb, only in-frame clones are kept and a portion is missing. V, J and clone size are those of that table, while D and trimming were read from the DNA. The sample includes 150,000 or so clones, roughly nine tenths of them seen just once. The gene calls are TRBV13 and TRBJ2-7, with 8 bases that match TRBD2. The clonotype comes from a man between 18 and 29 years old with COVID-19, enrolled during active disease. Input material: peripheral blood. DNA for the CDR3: TGTGCCAGCAGCTTAGGGTCGGGGGGGTACGAGCAGTACTTC. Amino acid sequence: CASSLGSGGYEQYF.